These T cell receptor beta chains were read from a single sample in a study of beta chain features in type 1 diabetes. Only in-frame clones appear in the TCRdb table, and some are missing; sequencing was by immunoSEQ multiplex PCR. The table lists some 360,000 clones, about 20% of them singletons. The source material was naive CD4+ T cells from blood. These receptors originate from a woman aged 18-30 years in good health. The CDR3 runs from the conserved cysteine through the conserved F or W. The D gene is left open where the match is weak. Rows may omit the clone size; those that give it use once, few, many or a size class.

J gene: TRBJ2-2
CDR3 length: 14
clone size: few
D gene: .
V gene: TRBV29-1
CDR3 DNA: TGCAGCGTTGTGAGGACAGCAGGCACCGGGGAGCTGTTTTTT
CDR3 protein: CSVVRTAGTGELFF

J gene: TRBJ2-7
CDR3 length: 13
clone size: few
D gene: .
V gene: TRBV6-5
CDR3 DNA: TGTGCCAGCAGTCCTGGTGGCCCCTACGAGCAGTACTTC
CDR3 protein: CASSPGGPYEQYF

J gene: TRBJ1-1
CDR3 length: 14
clone size: .
D gene: TRBD1
V gene: TRBV5-1
CDR3 DNA: TGCGCCAGCAGTCTAGACAGGGGGAACACTGAAGCTTTCTTT
CDR3 protein: CASSLDRGNTEAFF

J gene: TRBJ2-1
CDR3 length: 16
clone size: .
D gene: TRBD2
V gene: TRBV14
CDR3 DNA: TGTGCCAGCAGCCAGGGACTAGCGAGATCCTACAATGAGCAGTTCTTC
CDR3 protein: CASSQGLARSYNEQFF

J gene: TRBJ1-2
CDR3 length: 15
clone size: once
D gene: TRBD1
V gene: TRBV27
CDR3 DNA: TGTGCCAGCAGCCTCCTCGGACAGGGCAACTATGGCTACACCTTC
CDR3 protein: CASSLLGQGNYGYTF

J gene: TRBJ2-7
CDR3 length: 15
clone size: .
D gene: .
V gene: TRBV4-1
CDR3 DNA: TGCGCCAGCAGCCAAATCTTTTCGAGCTCCTACGAGCAGTACTTC
CDR3 protein: CASSQIFSSSYEQYF

J gene: TRBJ2-1
CDR3 length: 13
clone size: .
D gene: TRBD2
V gene: TRBV10-3
CDR3 DNA: TGTGCCACCGAGCGGGGGGCCTACAATGAGCAGTTCTTC
CDR3 protein: CATERGAYNEQFF

J gene: TRBJ2-1
CDR3 length: 16
clone size: few
D gene: TRBD2
V gene: TRBV13
CDR3 DNA: TGTGCCAGCAGCCGCCTCCCCGGGACTAGCATCAATGAGCAGTTCTTC
CDR3 protein: CASSRLPGTSINEQFF

J gene: TRBJ2-1
CDR3 length: 15
clone size: .
D gene: .
V gene: TRBV5-1
CDR3 DNA: TGCGCCAGCAGGGGGGCATTGGGCTCCTACAATGAGCAGTTCTTC
CDR3 protein: CASRGALGSYNEQFF

J gene: TRBJ2-1
CDR3 length: 17
clone size: .
D gene: .
V gene: TRBV4-1
CDR3 DNA: TGCGCCAGCAGCCAAGCTGTCGTTCAGGGCCTATACAATGAGCAGTTCTTC
CDR3 protein: CASSQAVVQGLYNEQFF

J gene: TRBJ1-3
CDR3 length: 15
clone size: few
D gene: .
V gene: TRBV6-6
CDR3 DNA: TGTGCCAGCACCCGAGGGATATTGACCGGAAACACCATATATTTT
CDR3 protein: CASTRGILTGNTIYF

J gene: TRBJ2-1
CDR3 length: 14
clone size: .
D gene: TRBD2
V gene: TRBV29-1
CDR3 DNA: TGCAGCGTTTTCGGACTAGCGGGAGACAATGAGCAGTTCTTC
CDR3 protein: CSVFGLAGDNEQFF

J gene: TRBJ2-1
CDR3 length: 15
clone size: .
D gene: .
V gene: TRBV7-9
CDR3 DNA: TGTGCCAGCAGCTTGAGACTAGGAACAGTTAGTGAGCAGTTCTTC
CDR3 protein: CASSLRLGTVSEQFF

J gene: TRBJ1-4
CDR3 length: 14
clone size: .
D gene: TRBD1
V gene: TRBV5-1
CDR3 DNA: TGCGCCAGCACCTCAGGACAGGGATATGAAAAACTGTTTTTT
CDR3 protein: CASTSGQGYEKLFF

J gene: TRBJ1-3
CDR3 length: 14
clone size: .
D gene: .
V gene: TRBV9
CDR3 DNA: TGTGCCAGCAGCTCCCACAGGGTTTCGAACACCATATATTTT
CDR3 protein: CASSSHRVSNTIYF

J gene: TRBJ2-7
CDR3 length: 14
clone size: .
D gene: .
V gene: TRBV19
CDR3 DNA: TGTGCCAGTAGTACAGGACGGGACACCTACGAGCAGTACTTC
CDR3 protein: CASSTGRDTYEQYF

J gene: TRBJ1-2
CDR3 length: 14
clone size: few
D gene: TRBD1
V gene: TRBV5-1
CDR3 DNA: TGCGCCAGCAGCCTACCGGGACAGGGAAGGGGATACACCTTC
CDR3 protein: CASSLPGQGRGYTF

J gene: TRBJ2-1
CDR3 length: 13
clone size: few
D gene: TRBD2
V gene: TRBV7-9
CDR3 DNA: TGTGCCAGCGCGCTAGCGGGGGGGGATGAGCAGTTCTTC
CDR3 protein: CASALAGGDEQFF

J gene: TRBJ2-7
CDR3 length: 13
clone size: .
D gene: TRBD2
V gene: TRBV30
CDR3 DNA: TGTGCCTGGAGAGGCCTAGCGGGAGTCGAGCAGTACTTC
CDR3 protein: CAWRGLAGVEQYF

J gene: TRBJ2-3
CDR3 length: 15
clone size: .
D gene: TRBD1
V gene: TRBV4-1
CDR3 DNA: TGCGCCAGCAACTTACAGGGGATTAGCACAGATACGCAGTATTTT
CDR3 protein: CASNLQGISTDTQYF

J gene: TRBJ1-5
CDR3 length: 14
clone size: few
D gene: TRBD1
V gene: TRBV30
CDR3 DNA: TGTGCCTGGAGTGTACACAGGGGGAATCAGCCCCAGCATTTT
CDR3 protein: CAWSVHRGNQPQHF

J gene: TRBJ1-2
CDR3 length: 13
clone size: .
D gene: .
V gene: TRBV5-1
CDR3 DNA: TGCGCCAGCAGCTTGAGTACAGGCATGTTGGGCGCCTTC
CDR3 protein: CASSLSTGMLGAF

J gene: TRBJ1-5
CDR3 length: 15
clone size: .
D gene: TRBD1
V gene: TRBV11-2
CDR3 DNA: TGTGCCAGCAGCTTAGGGTCAGGGGGAAATCAGCCCCAGCATTTT
CDR3 protein: CASSLGSGGNQPQHF

J gene: TRBJ2-3
CDR3 length: 12
clone size: few
D gene: .
V gene: TRBV30
CDR3 DNA: TGTGCCTGGTCGGGGGGCCAAGATACGCAGTATTTT
CDR3 protein: CAWSGGQDTQYF

J gene: TRBJ2-7
CDR3 length: 16
clone size: .
D gene: TRBD1
V gene: TRBV9
CDR3 DNA: TGTGCCAGCAGCGTAACTCTGGGACAGGGTTCGTACGAGCAGTACTTC
CDR3 protein: CASSVTLGQGSYEQYF

J gene: TRBJ2-5
CDR3 length: 14
clone size: .
D gene: TRBD2
V gene: TRBV5-4
CDR3 DNA: TGTGCCAGCAGCAGTAGCGGGGGGGAAGAGACCCAGTACTTC
CDR3 protein: CASSSSGGEETQYF

J gene: TRBJ1-2
CDR3 length: 14
clone size: .
D gene: TRBD1
V gene: TRBV5-4
CDR3 DNA: TGTGCCAGCAGCTGGGACAGGGGGAACTATGGCTACACCTTC
CDR3 protein: CASSWDRGNYGYTF

J gene: TRBJ2-7
CDR3 length: 17
clone size: few
D gene: TRBD2
V gene: TRBV4-2
CDR3 DNA: TGTGCCAGCAGCCAAGATTTTGTCCTAGCGGGGGCGAGGGAGCAGTACTTC
CDR3 protein: CASSQDFVLAGAREQYF